These 9 T cell receptor beta chains came from one sample sequenced in a study of blood T cells in healthy people across ages. A sample-barcoded 5' primer and a J-beta primer mix were used in a second PCR of about 7 to 12 cycles. TCRdb itself ran the 5' RACE reads through MiXCR, one entry per CDR3 protein. This table has fewer than 1.5 million distinct CDR3 sequences, approximately 40% appearing once. Sample: blood. The receptors were gathered from a woman between 18 and 30 years old in good health.

The CDR3 DNA sequence: TGTGCCAGCAGCTCGTTAGCGGGAGGGCCTCCCGAGCAGTACTTC. Translating it yields CASSSLAGGPPEQYF. The chain carries TRBV5-6 and TRBJ2-7; TRBD2 matches 11 bases. Trimming at V came to 3 bases and at J to 6 bases, leaving 8 bases not matched to a gene. The CDR3 is 15 amino acids. Germline V gene sequence: CDR1 SGHDT, CDR2 YYEEEE.

This clonotype has only a few counts. The V and J genes are TRBV10-3 and TRBJ2-5, with D tentatively TRBD1 (6 bases). The CDR3 runs 13 residues. In germline, CDR1 is ENHRY, CDR2 SYGVKD. V was clipped by 10 bases and J by 2 bases, with 14 bases between them. The CDR3 sequence: CATSLGQQETQYF. In nucleotides, the CDR3 is TGTGCCACCTCCTTGGGACAACAAGAGACCCAGTACTTC.

The V call is TRBV30, the J call TRBJ2-2, with D uncertain. Trimming cost V 0 bases and J 6 bases, with 8 bases left between them. The CDR3 consists of 13 residues. Germline values: CDR1 GTSNPN, CDR2 SVGIG (reference sequence). The CDR3 coding sequence is TGTGCCTGGAGTGTCTCGTATTCCGGGGAGCTGTTTTTT. Translated: CAWSVSYSGELFF.

This chain connects TRBV5-5 to TRBJ1-2; D not resolved. CDR3 length equals 13 residues. Per germline, CDR1 SGHKS and CDR2 YYEKEE (reference sequence). The V end was cut by 0 bases, the J end by 2 bases, with 5 bases between. The CDR3 DNA reads TGTGCCAGCAGCTTGGCACGGAACTATGGCTACACCTTC. This codes for CASSLARNYGYTF.

This clonotype appeared once. The chain joins TRBV29-1 to TRBJ2-3; 7 nucleotides line up with TRBD2. This CDR3 is built from 14 residues. CDR1 and CDR2 (germline): SQVTM, ANQGSEA. The junction had 9 bases not matched to a gene; V was cut back by 8 bases and J by 1 base. CDR3 in DNA: TGCAGCTCCCGGCGGGGGTGGGGCACAGATACGCAGTATTTT. Amino acid sequence: CSSRRGWGTDTQYF.

This clonotype was picked up many times. This chain uses TRBV3-1 with TRBJ2-1; the D gene is possibly TRBD2 (6 bases). V lost 1 base and J 3 bases, leaving 16 bases between the germline ends. Germline V CDR1 and CDR2: LGHDT, YNNKEL (reference sequence). The CDR3 runs to 17 residues. As DNA, the CDR3 is TGTGCCAGCAGCCAAGCTCCCGGGAGCGGGTTCTACAATGAGCAGTTCTTC. This gives the protein CASSQAPGSGFYNEQFF.

In its sample, this clonotype was seen a few times. The V gene is TRBV12-3 or TRBV12-4, the J gene TRBJ2-1; TRBD2 matches at 8 bases. The CDR3 is made up of 12 amino acids. The junction had 4 bases not matched to a gene; V was cut back by 2 bases and J by 13 bases. As DNA, the CDR3 is TGTGCCAGCAGTTTATCCGGGAGGGCCCAGTTCTTC. This encodes CASSLSGRAQFF.

This clonotype appeared a few times. The chain links TRBV29-1 to TRBJ2-7; the D call may be TRBD1 or TRBD2 (5 bases each). Per germline, CDR1 SQVTM and CDR2 ANQGSEA. Trimming removed 4 bases at V and 2 bases at J, with 18 bases between. The CDR3 runs to 15 residues. CDR3 sequence reads: CSVATSGSGPYEQYF. The CDR3 DNA reads TGCAGCGTTGCCACATCAGGGAGTGGGCCCTACGAGCAGTACTTC.

The gene calls are TRBV5-1 and TRBJ2-3, with D possibly matching TRBD1 (6 bases). Trimming shortened V by 3 bases and J by 6 bases, and 14 bases separated the two germline ends. Germline assignment: CDR1 SGHRS and CDR2 YFSETQ. The length of the CDR3 is 14 residues. CDR3 region: CASSSVQGFDTQYF. The CDR3 bases are TGCGCCAGCAGCTCGGTCCAGGGGTTTGATACGCAGTATTTT.